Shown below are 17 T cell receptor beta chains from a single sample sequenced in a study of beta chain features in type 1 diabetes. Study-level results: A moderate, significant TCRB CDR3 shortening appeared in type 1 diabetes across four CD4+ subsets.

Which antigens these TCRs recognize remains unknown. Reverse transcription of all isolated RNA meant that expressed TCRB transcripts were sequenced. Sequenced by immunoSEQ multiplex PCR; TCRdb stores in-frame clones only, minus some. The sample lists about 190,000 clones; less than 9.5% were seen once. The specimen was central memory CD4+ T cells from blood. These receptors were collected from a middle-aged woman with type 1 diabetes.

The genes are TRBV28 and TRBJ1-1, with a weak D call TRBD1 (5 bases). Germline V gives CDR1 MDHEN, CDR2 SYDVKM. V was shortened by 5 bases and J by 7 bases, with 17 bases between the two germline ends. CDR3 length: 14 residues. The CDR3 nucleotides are TGTGCCAGCAGTGGCGTAGGGGTGACTGGTGAAGCTTTCTTT. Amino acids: CASSGVGVTGEAFF.

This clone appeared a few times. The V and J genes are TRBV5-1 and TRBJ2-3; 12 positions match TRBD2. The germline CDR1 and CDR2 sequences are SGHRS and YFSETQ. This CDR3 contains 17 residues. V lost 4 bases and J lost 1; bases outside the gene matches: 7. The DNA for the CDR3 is TGCGCCAGCAGCCTGGACCTAGCGGGGGGGGGCACAGATACGCAGTATTTT. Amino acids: CASSLDLAGGGTDTQYF.

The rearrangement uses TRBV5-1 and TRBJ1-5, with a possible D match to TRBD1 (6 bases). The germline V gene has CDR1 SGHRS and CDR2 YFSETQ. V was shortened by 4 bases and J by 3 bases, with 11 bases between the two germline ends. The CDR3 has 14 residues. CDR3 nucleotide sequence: TGCGCCAGCAGCCCGGACAGCCCCAATCAGCCCCAGCATTTT. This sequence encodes CASSPDSPNQPQHF. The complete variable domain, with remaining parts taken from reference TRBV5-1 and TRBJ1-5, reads KAGVTQTPRYLIKTRGQQVTLSCSPISGHRSVSWYQQTPGQGLQFLFEYFSETQRNKGNFPGRFSGRQFSNSRSEMNVSTLELGDSALYLCASSPDSPNQPQHFGDGTRLSIL.

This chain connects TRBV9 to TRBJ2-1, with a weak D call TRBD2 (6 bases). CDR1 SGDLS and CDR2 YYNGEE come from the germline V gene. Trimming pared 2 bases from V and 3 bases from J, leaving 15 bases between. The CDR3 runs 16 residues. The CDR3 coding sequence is TGTGCCAGCAGCGTTCTGGGGGGAGATGACTACAATGAGCAGTTCTTC. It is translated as CASSVLGGDDYNEQFF. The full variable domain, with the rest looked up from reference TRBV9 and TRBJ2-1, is DSGVTQTPKHLITATGQRVTLRCSPRSGDLSVYWYQQSLDQGLQFLIQYYNGEERAKGNILERFSAQQFPDLHSELNLSSLELGDSALYFCASSVLGGDDYNEQFFGPGTRLTVL.

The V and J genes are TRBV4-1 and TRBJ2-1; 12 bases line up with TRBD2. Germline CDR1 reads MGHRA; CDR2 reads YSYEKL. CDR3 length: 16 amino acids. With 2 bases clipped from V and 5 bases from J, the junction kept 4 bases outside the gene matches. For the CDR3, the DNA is TGCGCCAGCAGCCAACCGACTAGCGGGAGAAACAATGAGCAGTTCTTC. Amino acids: CASSQPTSGRNNEQFF.

The CDR3 sequence: CASSPGQGPFYEQYF. The CDR3 coding sequence is TGTGCCAGCAGCCCGGGACAGGGACCATTCTACGAGCAGTACTTC. The chain uses TRBV6-5 and TRBJ2-7; 9 bases are a match to TRBD1. The CDR3 loop spans 15 amino acids. With 6 bases clipped from V and 3 bases from J, the junction kept 9 bases outside the gene matches. Germline V gene sequence: CDR1 MNHEY, CDR2 SVGAGI.

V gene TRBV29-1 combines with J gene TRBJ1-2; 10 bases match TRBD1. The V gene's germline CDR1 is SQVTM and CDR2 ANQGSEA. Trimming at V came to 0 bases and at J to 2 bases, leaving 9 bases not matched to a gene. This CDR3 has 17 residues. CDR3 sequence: CSVEDQVGTGENYGYTF. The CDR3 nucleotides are TGCAGCGTTGAAGATCAGGTTGGGACAGGGGAAAACTATGGCTACACCTTC.

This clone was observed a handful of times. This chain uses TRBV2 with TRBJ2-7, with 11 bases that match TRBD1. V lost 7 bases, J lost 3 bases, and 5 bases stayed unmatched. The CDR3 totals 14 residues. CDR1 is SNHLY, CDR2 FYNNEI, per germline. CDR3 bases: TGTGCCAGCATTCGGACAGGGGGCTACTACGAGCAGTACTTC. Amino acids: CASIRTGGYYEQYF.

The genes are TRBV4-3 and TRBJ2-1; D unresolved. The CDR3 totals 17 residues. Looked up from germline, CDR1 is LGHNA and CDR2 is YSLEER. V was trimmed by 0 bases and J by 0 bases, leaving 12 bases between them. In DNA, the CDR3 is TGCGCCAGCAGCCAAGAAATAGGCGCTAGCTCCTACAATGAGCAGTTCTTC. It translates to CASSQEIGASSYNEQFF.

Here the CDR3 reads CAWTGERAFF. The CDR3 nucleotides read TGTGCCTGGACCGGGGAAAGGGCTTTCTTT. This chain links TRBV30 with TRBJ1-1, with D unclear. The V and J ends lost 4 bases and 11 bases respectively, with 11 bases between them. The CDR3 consists of 10 residues. Germline CDR1 reads GTSNPN; CDR2 reads SVGIG (reference sequence).

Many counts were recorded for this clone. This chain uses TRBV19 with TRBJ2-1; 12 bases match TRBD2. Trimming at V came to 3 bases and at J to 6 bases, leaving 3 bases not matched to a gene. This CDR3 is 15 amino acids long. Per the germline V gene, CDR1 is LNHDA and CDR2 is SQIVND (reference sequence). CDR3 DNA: TGTGCCAGTAGTATCGGGACTAGCGGGCCCAATGAGCAGTTCTTC. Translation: CASSIGTSGPNEQFF.

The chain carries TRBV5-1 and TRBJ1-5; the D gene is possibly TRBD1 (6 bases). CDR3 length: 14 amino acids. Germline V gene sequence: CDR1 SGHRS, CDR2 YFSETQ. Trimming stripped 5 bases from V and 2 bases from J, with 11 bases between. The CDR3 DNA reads TGCGCCAGCAGTTCAGGGGTGGGCAATCAGCCCCAGCATTTT. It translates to CASSSGVGNQPQHF.

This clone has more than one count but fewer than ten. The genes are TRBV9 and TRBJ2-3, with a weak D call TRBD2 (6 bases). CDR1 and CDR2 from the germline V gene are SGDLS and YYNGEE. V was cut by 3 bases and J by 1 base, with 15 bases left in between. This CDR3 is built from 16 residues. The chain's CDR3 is CASSEQASAGTDTQYF. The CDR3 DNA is TGTGCCAGCAGCGAACAGGCTAGCGCGGGCACAGATACGCAGTATTTT. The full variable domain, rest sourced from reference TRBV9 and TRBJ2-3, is DSGVTQTPKHLITATGQRVTLRCSPRSGDLSVYWYQQSLDQGLQFLIQYYNGEERAKGNILERFSAQQFPDLHSELNLSSLELGDSALYFCASSEQASAGTDTQYFGPGTRLTVL.

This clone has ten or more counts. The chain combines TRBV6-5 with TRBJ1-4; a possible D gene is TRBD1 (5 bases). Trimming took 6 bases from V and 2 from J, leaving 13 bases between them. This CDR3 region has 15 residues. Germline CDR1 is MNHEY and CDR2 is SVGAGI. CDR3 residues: CASRAWGGTNEKLFF. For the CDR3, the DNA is TGTGCCAGCAGGGCCTGGGGGGGGACTAATGAAAAACTGTTTTTT.

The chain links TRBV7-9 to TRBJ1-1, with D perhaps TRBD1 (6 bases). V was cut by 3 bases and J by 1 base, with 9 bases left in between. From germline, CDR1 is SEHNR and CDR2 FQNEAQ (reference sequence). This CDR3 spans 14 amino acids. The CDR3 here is CASSFQGTNTEAFF. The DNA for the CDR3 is TGTGCCAGCAGCTTCCAGGGGACGAACACTGAAGCTTTCTTT.

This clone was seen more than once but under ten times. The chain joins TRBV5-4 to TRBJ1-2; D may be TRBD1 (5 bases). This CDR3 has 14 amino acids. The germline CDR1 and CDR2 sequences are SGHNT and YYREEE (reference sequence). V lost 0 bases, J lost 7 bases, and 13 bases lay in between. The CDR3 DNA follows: TGTGCCAGCAGCTTGGGCGGGGCTTTAACTGGCTACACCTTC. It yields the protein CASSLGGALTGYTF.

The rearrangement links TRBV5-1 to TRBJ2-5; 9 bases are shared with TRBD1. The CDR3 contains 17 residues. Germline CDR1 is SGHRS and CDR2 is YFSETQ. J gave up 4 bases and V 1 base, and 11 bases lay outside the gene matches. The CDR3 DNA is TGCGCCAGCAGCTTGTCGACCAACAGGGGGCGCGGAGAGACCCAGTACTTC. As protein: CASSLSTNRGRGETQYF.